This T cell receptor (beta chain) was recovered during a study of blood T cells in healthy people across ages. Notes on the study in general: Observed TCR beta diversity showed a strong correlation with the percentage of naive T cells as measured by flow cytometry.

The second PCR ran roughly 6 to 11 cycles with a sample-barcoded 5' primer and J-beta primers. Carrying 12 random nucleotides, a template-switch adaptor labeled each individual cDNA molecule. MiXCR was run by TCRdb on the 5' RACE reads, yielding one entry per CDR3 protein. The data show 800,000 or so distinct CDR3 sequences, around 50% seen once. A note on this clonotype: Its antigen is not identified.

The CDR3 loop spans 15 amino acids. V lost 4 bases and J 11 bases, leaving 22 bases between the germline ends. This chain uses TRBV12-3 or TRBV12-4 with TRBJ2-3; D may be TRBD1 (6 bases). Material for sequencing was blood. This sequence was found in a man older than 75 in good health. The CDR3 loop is CASSSRDMRYDWQYF. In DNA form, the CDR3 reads TGTGCCAGCAGTTCTCGGGACATGAGATACGATTGGCAGTATTTT.